This T cell receptor beta chain comes out of a study of cytomegalovirus exposure and HLA in healthy donors. Germline V gives CDR1 MGHDK, CDR2 SYGVNS. The CDR3 length is 15 residues. The ends lost 2 bases at V and 9 bases at J; junction bases unmatched: 10. This clone is a singleton in its sample. Donors in the study were healthy people who gave bone marrow. 13 Jbeta primers and 60 Vbeta primers were used for the PCR. Generated by immunoSEQ multiplex PCR, the TCRdb table keeps only in-frame clones and is missing some. The sample records some 160,000 clones, roughly 80% being singletons. The sample taken for sequencing was PBMCs. The gene calls are TRBV25-1 and TRBJ2-1; 7 nucleotides line up with TRBD1. This TCR derives from a male donor in good health and CMV-seronegative. Here the CDR3 DNA reads TGTGCCAGCAGTGAAGGGAGACAGGGACGCGGTGAGCAGTTCTTC. Its protein product is CASSEGRQGRGEQFF.